The rows below give T cell receptor beta chains drawn from one sample of a study of blood T cell repertoires in COVID-19. Generated by immunoSEQ multiplex PCR, the TCRdb table keeps only in-frame clones and is missing some. This sample has 200,000 to 300,000 clones, with about four fifths found just once. The sequencing sample was made of PBMCs or T cells enriched from blood (not recorded which). These receptor sequences come from a woman aged 35 to 49 who had been exposed to COVID-19. CDR3s include the opening cysteine and the closing phenylalanine or tryptophan. The D gene is left open where the match is weak. Expanded clones get a size class; other rows say once, few or many, or leave the size out.

clone_size: -
j_call: TRBJ1-1
v_call: TRBV5-1
d_call: TRBD1
cdr3_aa: CASSSGQGTEAFF
cdr3_nt: TGCGCCAGCAGCTCCGGACAGGGGACTGAAGCTTTCTTT

clone_size: -
j_call: TRBJ1-4
v_call: TRBV14
d_call: -
cdr3_aa: CASSQQGEKLFF
cdr3_nt: TGTGCCAGCAGCCAACAGGGGGAAAAACTGTTTTTT

clone_size: -
j_call: TRBJ1-1
v_call: TRBV28
d_call: -
cdr3_aa: CASSLWAGTNTEAFF
cdr3_nt: TGTGCCAGCAGTTTATGGGCAGGCACGAACACTGAAGCTTTCTTT

clone_size: -
j_call: TRBJ2-7
v_call: TRBV29-1
d_call: TRBD1
cdr3_aa: CSVSPQGASYEQYF
cdr3_nt: TGCAGCGTCTCGCCACAGGGGGCTTCCTACGAGCAGTACTTC

clone_size: -
j_call: TRBJ2-7
v_call: TRBV6-5
d_call: TRBD2
cdr3_aa: CASRYLAGGTYEQYF
cdr3_nt: TGTGCCAGCAGGTATCTAGCGGGGGGCACCTACGAGCAGTACTTC

clone_size: -
j_call: TRBJ2-1
v_call: TRBV23-1
d_call: TRBD1
cdr3_aa: CASSQSRTTGQIFYNEQFF
cdr3_nt: TGCGCCAGCAGTCAATCGCGTACGACAGGGCAAATTTTCTACAATGAGCAGTTCTTC

clone_size: -
j_call: TRBJ2-7
v_call: TRBV28
d_call: TRBD2
cdr3_aa: CASNLGGRVSSYEQYF
cdr3_nt: TGTGCCAGCAATTTGGGAGGGAGGGTGAGCTCCTACGAGCAGTACTTC

clone_size: -
j_call: TRBJ2-1
v_call: TRBV3-1/TRBV3-2
d_call: -
cdr3_aa: CASSNRGGNEQFF
cdr3_nt: TGTGCCAGCAGCAACCGCGGAGGCAATGAGCAGTTCTTC

clone_size: -
j_call: TRBJ2-7
v_call: TRBV3-1/TRBV3-2
d_call: TRBD2
cdr3_aa: CASSQVNLAGTYEQYF
cdr3_nt: TGTGCCAGCAGCCAAGTAAACCTAGCGGGGACCTACGAGCAGTACTTC

clone_size: -
j_call: TRBJ2-1
v_call: TRBV19
d_call: TRBD2
cdr3_aa: CASSIGLAGVNEQFF
cdr3_nt: TGTGCCAGTAGTATAGGGCTAGCGGGGGTAAATGAGCAGTTCTTC

clone_size: -
j_call: TRBJ2-1
v_call: TRBV19
d_call: -
cdr3_aa: CASSAEPTGIGEQFF
cdr3_nt: TGTGCCAGTAGTGCGGAACCTACAGGGATCGGTGAGCAGTTCTTC

clone_size: once
j_call: TRBJ2-2
v_call: TRBV5-6
d_call: -
cdr3_aa: CASSQWRAGVTGELFF
cdr3_nt: TGTGCCAGCAGCCAGTGGCGTGCAGGGGTGACCGGGGAGCTGTTTTTT

clone_size: few
j_call: TRBJ1-1
v_call: TRBV28
d_call: -
cdr3_aa: CAILGQMNTEAFF
cdr3_nt: TGTGCCATACTTGGACAAATGAACACTGAAGCTTTCTTT